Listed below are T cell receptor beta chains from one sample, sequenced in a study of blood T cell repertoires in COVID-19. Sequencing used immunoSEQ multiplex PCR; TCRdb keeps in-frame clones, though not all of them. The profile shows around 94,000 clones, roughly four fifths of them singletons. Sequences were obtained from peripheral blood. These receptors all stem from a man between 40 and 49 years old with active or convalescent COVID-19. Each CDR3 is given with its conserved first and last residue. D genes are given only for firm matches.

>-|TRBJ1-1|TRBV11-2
TGTGCCAGCAGCTTTGTGGGGGCTGGAACTGAAGCTTTCTTT
CASSFVGAGTEAFF
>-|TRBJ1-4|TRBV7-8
TGTGCCAGCAGCCCAAGACAGGCAACTAATGAAAAACTGTTTTTT
CASSPRQATNEKLFF
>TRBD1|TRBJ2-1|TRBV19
TGTGCCAGTAGTATTAGAGGGGGCCACGAGTTCTTC
CASSIRGGHEFF
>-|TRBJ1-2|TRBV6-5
TGTGCCAGCAGTTCGCGCGGAGGGGGCTACACCTTC
CASSSRGGGYTF
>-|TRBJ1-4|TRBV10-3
TGTGCCATCAGTGATATTAGTGAAAAACTGTTTTTT
CAISDISEKLFF
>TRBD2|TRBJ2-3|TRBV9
TGTGCCAGCGGGAGCGGGGGGGCCAGAGATACGCAGTATTTT
CASGSGGARDTQYF
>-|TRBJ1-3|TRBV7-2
TGTGCCAGCAGCTTAGGCGGGATCTCTGGAAACACCATATATTTT
CASSLGGISGNTIYF
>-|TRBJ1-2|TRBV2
TGTGCCAGCAATCCATCCACAGGGACCGTTAACTATGGCTACACCTTC
CASNPSTGTVNYGYTF
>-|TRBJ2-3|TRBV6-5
TGTGCCAGTGCATCGGACATTTACACAGATACGCAGTATTTT
CASASDIYTDTQYF
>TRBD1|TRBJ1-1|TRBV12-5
TGTGCTAGTGGTTTGGAACAGGGGTTCACTGAAGCTTTCTTT
CASGLEQGFTEAFF
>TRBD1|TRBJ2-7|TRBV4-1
TGCGCCAGCAGCCAAGATCGGACAGGGTTATTCTACGAGCAGTACTTC
CASSQDRTGLFYEQYF
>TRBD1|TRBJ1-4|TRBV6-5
TGTGCCAGCAGTTACTTTCCGGGACAGGGAGGAAAACTGTTTTTT
CASSYFPGQGGKLFF
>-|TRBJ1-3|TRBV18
TGTGCCAGCTCACCCCTGACAGGCTCCTCTGGAAACACCATATATTTT
CASSPLTGSSGNTIYF
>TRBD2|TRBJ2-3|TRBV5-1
TGCGCCAGCAGCTTGGCACTAGCGGGGGGGGATACGCAGTATTTT
CASSLALAGGDTQYF
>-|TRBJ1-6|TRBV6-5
TGTGCCAGCAGTTACGGGTCACAGTATAATTCACCCCTCCACTTT
CASSYGSQYNSPLHF
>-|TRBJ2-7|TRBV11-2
TGTGCCAGCAGCTTGGGCGGGCCCCTGAGGGACGAGCAGTACTTC
CASSLGGPLRDEQYF
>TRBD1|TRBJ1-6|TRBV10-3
TGTGCCATCAGGGAGGGACAGGGGGATGGTTCACCCCTCCACTTT
CAIREGQGDGSPLHF